This is a list of T cell receptor beta chains from one sample in a study of a mutant IDH1 vaccine in newly diagnosed glioma. Produced via immunoSEQ multiplex PCR; TCRdb's table is partial and in-frame only. The sample lists approximately 35,000 clones, over 75% seen once, with over 2.5% in the top ten. Their target antigens are unknown. Here the sequenced sample was PBMCs, taken from a glioma patient whose treatment included an IDH1 peptide vaccine. The receptors derive from a man aged 35 to 55 with glioma. CDR3s include the opening cysteine and the closing phenylalanine or tryptophan. The D gene is left open where the match is weak. Not all rows give a size; the values are once, few, many and, for expanded clones, a class.

size	J	V	D	DNA	CDR3
few	TRBJ1-5	TRBV6-1	-	TGTGCCAGCAGGGTTTCGAATCAGCCCCAGCATTTT	CASRVSNQPQHF
once	TRBJ1-1	TRBV2	TRBD1	TGTGCCAGCAGTGTCAGGGGGCGGGACACTGAAGCTTTCTTT	CASSVRGRDTEAFF
few	TRBJ1-2	TRBV6-5	-	TGTGCCGCTACGACAGGAAACTATGGCTACACCTTC	CAATTGNYGYTF
-	TRBJ1-3	TRBV5-4	TRBD1	TGTGCCAGCAGCAGGGGACAGGCCGACTCTGGAAACACCATATATTTT	CASSRGQADSGNTIYF
-	TRBJ2-7	TRBV28	TRBD1	TGTGCCAGCAGTTACAGGGGACCGACCTCCTACGAGCAGTACTTC	CASSYRGPTSYEQYF
-	TRBJ2-2	TRBV14	-	TGTGCCAGCAGCCTGAGATCGGTGGTATCGAACACCGGGGAGCTGTTTTTT	CASSLRSVVSNTGELFF
-	TRBJ1-2	TRBV2	-	TGTGCCAGCACCGGAATGAGAACAGGGTGGCTGGGATACGGCTACACCTTC	CASTGMRTGWLGYGYTF
-	TRBJ2-5	TRBV7-8	-	TGTGCCAGCAGCCTCCTGTTTCGAGAGACCCAGTACTTC	CASSLLFRETQYF
-	TRBJ1-2	TRBV5-6	-	TGTGCCAGCAGCGAGGGTCAACCGACTAACTATGGCTACACCTTC	CASSEGQPTNYGYTF
-	TRBJ1-2	TRBV10-3	TRBD1	TGTGCCATCAGTCGGGACAGGGATGGCTACACCTTC	CAISRDRDGYTF
-	TRBJ2-6	TRBV27	TRBD1	TGTGCCAGCAGTTTATGGGGGAAATGGGGACAGGCACTCTCTGGGGCCAACGTCCTGACTTTC	CASSLWGKWGQALSGANVLTF
-	TRBJ1-2	TRBV4-1	-	TGCGCCAGCAGCCCTGACCTAGCGGGGGCCTACTATGGCTACACCTTC	CASSPDLAGAYYGYTF
-	TRBJ2-2	TRBV6-1	-	TGTGCCAGCAGTGTCAGGGGGGCAGCGAACACCGGGGAGCTGTTTTTT	CASSVRGAANTGELFF
-	TRBJ2-3	TRBV2	-	TGTGCCACCAACCTAATGGGTACGCAGTATTTT	CATNLMGTQYF
once	TRBJ1-1	TRBV28	TRBD1	TGTGCCAGCAGTTTTCCGGGACAGGGCTCTACTGAAGCTTTCTTT	CASSFPGQGSTEAFF
-	TRBJ2-3	TRBV7-8	-	TGTGCCAGCAGCTTACGAGATACGCAGTATTTT	CASSLRDTQYF
-	TRBJ1-3	TRBV6-1	-	TGTGCCAGCAGTGAAGGCTCGGGGCCCGGAAACACCATATATTTT	CASSEGSGPGNTIYF
-	TRBJ1-3	TRBV5-1	-	TGCGCCAGCAGCTTGGGGCCACCGGCGGGAAACACCATATATTTT	CASSLGPPAGNTIYF
-	TRBJ2-7	TRBV7-2	-	TGTGCCAGCAGTCCCTCCCCGGGTCCCGGCGAGCAGTACTTC	CASSPSPGPGEQYF
-	TRBJ2-1	TRBV27	-	TGTGCCAGCAGTCTCGAACCAGGTTCTTCCTACAATGAGCAGTTCTTC	CASSLEPGSSYNEQFF
-	TRBJ2-7	TRBV11-2	-	TGTGCCAGCAGGAAAGGTACCAGGGCGAGCTACGAGCAGTACTTC	CASRKGTRASYEQYF
-	TRBJ1-1	TRBV27	-	TGTGCCAGCAGTTTCCTTATAGGGGGGCTTGACACTGAAGCTTTCTTT	CASSFLIGGLDTEAFF
-	TRBJ2-1	TRBV5-8	TRBD1	TGTGCCAGCCTAAGGGGGCGGTCCTACAATGAGCAGTTCTTC	CASLRGRSYNEQFF
-	TRBJ2-7	TRBV7-9	-	TGTGCCAGCAGCTTAGTTTCTGGCGACGAGCAGTACTTC	CASSLVSGDEQYF
-	TRBJ1-5	TRBV6-4	-	TGTGCCAGCAGTGACTATTCCCGGTGGGACAAAGGCAATCAGCCCCAGCATTTT	CASSDYSRWDKGNQPQHF